These T cell receptor beta chains were read from a single sample in a study of regulatory T cells in long-lasting Graves disease. TCRdb passed the multiplex PCR reads through MiXCR, listing each CDR3 protein once. The table has roughly 400,000 distinct CDR3 sequences, less than 25% seen once; the top ten hold roughly 20%. The material was peripheral blood mononuclear cells (PBMCs), obtained when the disease was refractory, from a patient treated with antithyroid drugs. The receptors were gathered from a female donor with Graves disease. The CDR3 runs from the conserved cysteine through the conserved F or W. D genes are given only for firm matches. Clone size is stated in some rows and not others, as once, few, many or a class when expanded.

size: .
D: TRBD2
V: TRBV11-3
J: TRBJ2-5
DNA: TGTGCCAGCAGCCGGACTAGCGGGAGGACAGAGACCCAGTACTTC
CDR3: CASSRTSGRTETQYF

size: many
D: .
V: TRBV28
J: TRBJ2-2
DNA: TGTGCCAGCACTCCTGGGACGGTCGTTAAGGGCGGGGAGCTGTTTTTT
CDR3: CASTPGTVVKGGELFF

size: few
D: .
V: TRBV7-2
J: TRBJ2-7
DNA: TGTGCCAGCAGCCTAGACGCCGACTACGAGCAGTACTTC
CDR3: CASSLDADYEQYF

size: many
D: .
V: TRBV7-8
J: TRBJ1-1
DNA: TGTGCCAGCAGCTTAGCAGACGGCTTGAACACTGAAGCTTTCTTT
CDR3: CASSLADGLNTEAFF

size: .
D: .
V: TRBV20-1
J: TRBJ2-7
DNA: TGCAGTGCTAATTCGAGGGACATCAACTACGAGCAGTACTTC
CDR3: CSANSRDINYEQYF

size: few
D: .
V: TRBV7-8
J: TRBJ2-7
DNA: TGTGCCAGCAGCTTTTCTGGGACTGGTGGGGAGCAGTACTTC
CDR3: CASSFSGTGGEQYF

size: .
D: .
V: TRBV7-2
J: TRBJ2-5
DNA: TGTGCCAGCAGCTTAGTCACCGAGACCCAGTACTTC
CDR3: CASSLVTETQYF

size: few
D: TRBD1
V: TRBV20-1
J: TRBJ1-5
DNA: TGCAGTTCCAGTCCAGGACAGGGCAATCAGCCCCAGCATTTT
CDR3: CSSSPGQGNQPQHF

size: many
D: .
V: TRBV10-2
J: TRBJ2-7
DNA: TGCGCCAGCAGTGGGAGCATTGTTAGCGGATTCGACGAGCAGTACTTC
CDR3: CASSGSIVSGFDEQYF

size: many
D: TRBD1
V: TRBV11-2
J: TRBJ1-6
DNA: TGTGCCAGCAGCTTGAGGGGACAGGGACTAGATTCACCCCTCCACTTT
CDR3: CASSLRGQGLDSPLHF

size: many
D: .
V: TRBV7-2
J: TRBJ2-7
DNA: TGTGCCAGCAGCTTAGGCTACACGTCCTACGAGCAGTACTTC
CDR3: CASSLGYTSYEQYF

size: many
D: TRBD2
V: TRBV11-2
J: TRBJ2-5
DNA: TGTGCCAGTGGGGGGGGTTGGGAGACCCAGTACTTC
CDR3: CASGGGWETQYF

size: .
D: .
V: TRBV18
J: TRBJ1-2
DNA: TGTGCCAGCTCACCAGGGTCAGAACAATCCTATGGCTACACCTTC
CDR3: CASSPGSEQSYGYTF

size: .
D: .
V: TRBV4-3
J: TRBJ2-2
DNA: TGCGCCAGCAGCCAGTACACGGACTGGAAGTCTGGCGGGGAGCTGTTTTTT
CDR3: CASSQYTDWKSGGELFF

size: many
D: .
V: TRBV6-2/TRBV6-3
J: TRBJ1-4
DNA: TGTGCCAGCAGTTCCCCCCCTTGGGCGAGGGGGGTTAATGAAAAACTGTTTTTT
CDR3: CASSSPPWARGVNEKLFF

size: .
D: .
V: TRBV20-1
J: TRBJ1-1
DNA: TGCAGTGCTAGAGGGGTATTGGGAACTGAAGCTTTCTTT
CDR3: CSARGVLGTEAFF

size: many
D: TRBD2
V: TRBV7-2
J: TRBJ2-7
DNA: TGTGCCAGCAGCTTACCCCGCGGGGGGGGCTGGGGCGAGCAGTACTTC
CDR3: CASSLPRGGGWGEQYF

size: few
D: .
V: TRBV19
J: TRBJ2-7
DNA: TGTGCCAGTAGTAGGGGCTACTCCTACGAGCAGTACTTC
CDR3: CASSRGYSYEQYF

size: .
D: TRBD2
V: TRBV11-2
J: TRBJ2-2
DNA: TGTGCCAGCAGCTTACAAGCGGGAGGGCCGACCGGGGAGCTGTTTTTT
CDR3: CASSLQAGGPTGELFF

size: few
D: .
V: TRBV6-2/TRBV6-3
J: TRBJ2-7
DNA: TGTGCCAGCAGTTACAGGGCACCGGTGGAGGGTAAAACCTACGAGCAGTACTTC
CDR3: CASSYRAPVEGKTYEQYF

size: many
D: .
V: TRBV6-1
J: TRBJ1-2
DNA: TGTGCCAGCAGGACTATGCACCTACAGGGAACGGGGGGCTACACCTTC
CDR3: CASRTMHLQGTGGYTF

size: .
D: TRBD1
V: TRBV27
J: TRBJ1-3
DNA: TGTGCCGGCAGTCCGGGGACAGGCCCTTCTGGAAACACCATATATTTT
CDR3: CAGSPGTGPSGNTIYF

size: .
D: .
V: TRBV20-1
J: TRBJ2-6
DNA: TGCAGTGCTAGGTTCTCTGGGGCCAACGTCCTGACTTTC
CDR3: CSARFSGANVLTF

size: many
D: .
V: TRBV7-2
J: TRBJ2-7
DNA: TGTGCCAGCAGCTTAGCGGGAAGTTACGAGCAGTACTTC
CDR3: CASSLAGSYEQYF

size: .
D: .
V: TRBV10-3
J: TRBJ1-4
DNA: TGTGCCATCAGAGGGAACGATGAAAAACTGTTTTTT
CDR3: CAIRGNDEKLFF

size: few
D: .
V: TRBV29-1
J: TRBJ2-2
DNA: TGCAGCGCGGACACCTCAAGAACCGGGGAGCTGTTTTTT
CDR3: CSADTSRTGELFF

size: few
D: TRBD1
V: TRBV14
J: TRBJ1-6
DNA: TGTGCCAGCAGCCGGGACAGGGGGAGTTCACCCCTCCACTTT
CDR3: CASSRDRGSSPLHF

size: many
D: .
V: TRBV11-2
J: TRBJ1-2
DNA: TGTGCCAGCAGCTTAGTGGGGTACGGGGGCTACACCTTC
CDR3: CASSLVGYGGYTF

size: many
D: .
V: TRBV6-1
J: TRBJ1-4
DNA: TGTGCCAGCAGCTTGCTCGGACAGTCTAATGAAAAACTGTTTTTT
CDR3: CASSLLGQSNEKLFF

size: many
D: TRBD1
V: TRBV27
J: TRBJ2-7
DNA: TGTGCCAGCAGTTTAAGACAGGGGGCAGACGAGCAGTACTTC
CDR3: CASSLRQGADEQYF

size: .
D: .
V: TRBV5-1
J: TRBJ1-1
DNA: TGCGCCAGCAGGCCAATCGGACAGAACACTGAAGCTTTCTTT
CDR3: CASRPIGQNTEAFF

size: many
D: .
V: TRBV12-3/TRBV12-4
J: TRBJ2-2
DNA: TGTGCCAGCAGACCCACTCTCGGCCTAACCAGAACCGGGGAGCTGTTTTTT
CDR3: CASRPTLGLTRTGELFF

size: .
D: .
V: TRBV29-1
J: TRBJ2-4
DNA: TGCAGCGCCCACGAATACCCCCAAAACATTCAGTACTTC
CDR3: CSAHEYPQNIQYF

size: .
D: TRBD2
V: TRBV12-3/TRBV12-4
J: TRBJ2-2
DNA: TGTGCCAGCTATCCGACAGCGGGATCTTCCGGGGAGCTGTTTTTT
CDR3: CASYPTAGSSGELFF

size: many
D: .
V: TRBV2
J: TRBJ2-7
DNA: TGTGCCAGCAGTGCTAACCAAGCGATCTCCTACGAGCAGTACTTC
CDR3: CASSANQAISYEQYF

size: few
D: .
V: TRBV7-9
J: TRBJ2-1
DNA: TGTGCCAGCAGCTTAGGGCAGAGCCCTTACAATGAGCAGTTCTTC
CDR3: CASSLGQSPYNEQFF

size: many
D: TRBD2
V: TRBV27
J: TRBJ2-5
DNA: TGTGCCAGCAGTCCACTAGCGGAGGGGTCCGGGGAGACCCAGTACTTC
CDR3: CASSPLAEGSGETQYF

size: .
D: .
V: TRBV19
J: TRBJ1-5
DNA: TGTGCCAGTAGTATAGAGGAGGGGGATCAGCCCCAGCATTTT
CDR3: CASSIEEGDQPQHF